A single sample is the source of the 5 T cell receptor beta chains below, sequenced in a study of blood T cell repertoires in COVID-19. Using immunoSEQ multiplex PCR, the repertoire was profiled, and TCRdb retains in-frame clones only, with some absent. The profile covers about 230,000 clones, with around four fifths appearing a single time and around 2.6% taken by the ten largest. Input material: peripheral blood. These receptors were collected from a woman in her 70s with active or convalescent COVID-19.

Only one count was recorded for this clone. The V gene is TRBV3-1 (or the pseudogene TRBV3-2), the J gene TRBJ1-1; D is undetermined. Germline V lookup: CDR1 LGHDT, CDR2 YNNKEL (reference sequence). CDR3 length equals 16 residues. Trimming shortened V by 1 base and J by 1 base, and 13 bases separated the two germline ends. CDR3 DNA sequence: TGTGCCAGCAGCCAAGGCCGGTTTAGAGGGAACACTGAAGCTTTCTTT. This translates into CASSQGRFRGNTEAFF.

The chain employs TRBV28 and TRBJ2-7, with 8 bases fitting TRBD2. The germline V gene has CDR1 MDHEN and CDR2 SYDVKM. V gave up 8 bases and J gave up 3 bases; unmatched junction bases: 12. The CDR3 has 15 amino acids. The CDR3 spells CASRPGGQSIYEQYF. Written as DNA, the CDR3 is TGTGCCAGCCGTCCGGGGGGGCAGTCGATCTACGAGCAGTACTTC.

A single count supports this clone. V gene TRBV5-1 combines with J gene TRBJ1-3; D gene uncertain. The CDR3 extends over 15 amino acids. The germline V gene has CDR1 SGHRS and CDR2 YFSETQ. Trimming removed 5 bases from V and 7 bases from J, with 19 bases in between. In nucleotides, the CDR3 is TGCGCCAGCAGAGACCCACGGGGAATTGGGAACACCATATATTTT. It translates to CASRDPRGIGNTIYF.

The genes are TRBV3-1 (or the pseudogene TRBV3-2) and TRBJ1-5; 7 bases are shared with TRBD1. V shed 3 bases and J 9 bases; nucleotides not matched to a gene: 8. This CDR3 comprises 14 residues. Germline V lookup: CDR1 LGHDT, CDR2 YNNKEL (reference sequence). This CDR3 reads CASSHGDSLRPQHF. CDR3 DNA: TGTGCCAGCAGCCACGGGGACAGCCTAAGGCCCCAGCATTTT.

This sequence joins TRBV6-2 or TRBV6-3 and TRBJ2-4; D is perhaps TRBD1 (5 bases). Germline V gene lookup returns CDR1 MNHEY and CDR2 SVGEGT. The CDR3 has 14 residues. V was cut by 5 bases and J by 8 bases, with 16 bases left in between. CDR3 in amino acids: CASSPSRVVDIQYF. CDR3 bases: TGTGCCAGCAGTCCGAGCAGGGTGGTAGACATTCAGTACTTC.